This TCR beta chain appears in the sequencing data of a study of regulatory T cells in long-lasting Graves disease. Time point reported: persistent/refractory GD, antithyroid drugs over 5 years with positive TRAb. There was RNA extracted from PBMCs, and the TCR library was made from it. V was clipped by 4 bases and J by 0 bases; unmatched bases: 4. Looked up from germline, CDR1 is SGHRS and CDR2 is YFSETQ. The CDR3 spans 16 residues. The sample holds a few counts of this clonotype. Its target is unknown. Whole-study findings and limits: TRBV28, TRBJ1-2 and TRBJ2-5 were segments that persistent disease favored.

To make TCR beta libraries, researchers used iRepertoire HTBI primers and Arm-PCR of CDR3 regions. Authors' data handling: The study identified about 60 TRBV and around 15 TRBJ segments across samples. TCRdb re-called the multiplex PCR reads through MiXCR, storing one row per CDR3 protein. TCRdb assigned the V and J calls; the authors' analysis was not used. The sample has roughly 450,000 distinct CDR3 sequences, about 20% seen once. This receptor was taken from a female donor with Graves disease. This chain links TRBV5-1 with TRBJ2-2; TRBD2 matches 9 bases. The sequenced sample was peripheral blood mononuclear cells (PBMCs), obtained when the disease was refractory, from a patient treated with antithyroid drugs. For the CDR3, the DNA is TGCGCCAGCAGCCCCCGACTAGCGGCGAACACCGGGGAGCTGTTTTTT. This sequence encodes CASSPRLAANTGELFF. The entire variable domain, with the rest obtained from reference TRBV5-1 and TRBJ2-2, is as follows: KAGVTQTPRYLIKTRGQQVTLSCSPISGHRSVSWYQQTPGQGLQFLFEYFSETQRNKGNFPGRFSGRQFSNSRSEMNVSTLELGDSALYLCASSPRLAANTGELFFGEGSRLTVL.